Below are 29 T cell receptor beta chains sequenced from a single sample in a study of T-cell memory formation after mild COVID-19. Via MiXCR, TCRdb re-called the 5' RACE reads, giving one row per CDR3 protein. The data contain hundreds of thousands of distinct CDR3 sequences, 23% of them singletons. The specimen sequenced was PBMCs or a T cell subset sorted from them (not recorded which). These TCRs come from an adult woman who had mild COVID-19 (a few samples of this study predate the infection). Cell type and time point are not known.

This clonotype occurred a few times. The CDR3 region is CATSDFTGGGTGELFF. CDR3 bases: TGTGCCACCAGTGATTTCACAGGGGGGGGAACCGGGGAGCTGTTTTTT. The chain is built from TRBV24-1 and TRBJ2-2; D perhaps matches TRBD1 (8 bases). This CDR3 has 16 amino acids. Looked up from germline, CDR1 is KGHDR and CDR2 is SFDVKD. V lost 1 base, J lost 5 bases, and 13 bases lay in between.

The chain recombines TRBV5-1 with TRBJ1-2, with TRBD1 matching 7 bases. Germline CDR1 SGHRS, CDR2 YFSETQ. After removal of 4 bases from V and 6 bases from J, the junction contained 15 bases not matched to a gene. This CDR3 comprises 16 residues. The CDR3 DNA sequence: TGCGCCAGCAGCCCGGAGGGGGCAGGGCAAATCAATGGCTACACCTTC. Translated, it gives CASSPEGAGQINGYTF.

This sequence joins TRBV7-8 and TRBJ2-4; D remains unclear. The CDR3 spans 16 residues. Germline V gives CDR1 SGHVS, CDR2 FQNEAQ. V was shortened by 5 bases and J by 1 base, with 15 bases between the two germline ends. Written as DNA, the CDR3 is TGTGCCAGCAGCCCCGGCCCGCGACCGGCCAAAAACATTCAGTACTTC. Protein sequence: CASSPGPRPAKNIQYF.

This clonotype occurred a few times. The chain is built from TRBV7-6 and TRBJ2-1; D possibly corresponds to TRBD1 (6 bases). Trimming took off 1 base at V and 6 bases at J, with 10 bases between the two ends. Looked up from germline, CDR1 is SGHVS and CDR2 is FNYEAQ. The CDR3 is 14 amino acids. This CDR3 reads CASSLGGRANEQFF. The CDR3 DNA is TGTGCCAGCAGCTTAGGGGGGCGGGCCAATGAGCAGTTCTTC.

This clonotype was picked up a small number of times. The J gene is TRBJ2-7, the V gene TRBV4-1, with unresolved D. CDR1 is MGHRA and CDR2 is YSYEKL in the germline V gene. CDR3 length equals 14 residues. Trimming removed 0 bases at V and 6 bases at J, with 12 bases between. The CDR3 DNA reads as TGCGCCAGCAGCCAAGAATATGGGCCCTCCGAGCAGTACTTC. Amino acids: CASSQEYGPSEQYF.

This clonotype came up a few times. The CDR3 bases are TGTGCCAGCACCAGGAATCCTCCCTACGAGCAGTACTTC. Amino acid sequence: CASTRNPPYEQYF. J is TRBJ2-7 and V is TRBV7-2; no firm D call. V was pared by 7 bases and J by 2 bases, with 12 bases between. CDR3 length: 13 residues. Germline lookup yields CDR1 SGHTA and CDR2 FQGNSA.

The rearrangement joins TRBV7-9 to TRBJ1-1; D possibly corresponds to TRBD1 (5 bases). This CDR3 comprises 12 residues. Trimming took 5 bases from V and 7 from J, leaving 11 bases between them. Germline loops: CDR1 SEHNR, CDR2 FQNEAQ (reference sequence). The CDR3 protein is CASSAGGNEAFF. CDR3 sequence (DNA): TGTGCCAGCAGCGCTGGGGGAAATGAAGCTTTCTTT. The whole variable domain, filled in from reference TRBV7-9 and TRBJ1-1, reads DTGVSQNPRHKITKRGQNVTFRCDPISEHNRLYWYRQTLGQGPEFLTYFQNEAQLEKSRLLSDRFSAERPKGSFSTLEIQRTEQGDSAMYLCASSAGGNEAFFGQGTRLTVV.

This clonotype was seen only a few times. The chain is built from TRBV5-1 and TRBJ2-5, with D possibly being TRBD2 (6 bases). Looked up from germline, CDR1 is SGHRS and CDR2 is YFSETQ. V was shortened by 2 bases and J by 5 bases, with 13 bases between the two germline ends. The CDR3 has 14 amino acids. The CDR3 nucleotides are TGCGCCAGCAGCTTCAGCGGGCCCTGGGAGACCCAGTACTTC. Protein: CASSFSGPWETQYF.

This clonotype has a handful of counts. The DNA for the CDR3 is TGTGCCAGCAGCGCTGGGACAGGGGGCCGGGAGACCCAGTACTTC. This gives the protein CASSAGTGGRETQYF. The gene calls are TRBV12-3 or TRBV12-4 and TRBJ2-5, with 12 positions matching TRBD1. V lost 6 bases and J lost 5; bases outside the gene matches: 7. CDR3 length: 15 residues.

This chain joins TRBV24-1 and TRBJ1-5; D may be TRBD1 (5 bases). There are 15 residues in the CDR3. Germline CDR1 KGHDR, CDR2 SFDVKD. V shed 2 bases and J shed 3 bases, with 10 bases lying between them. The CDR3 reads CATSDSQGNNQPQHF. CDR3 in DNA: TGTGCCACCAGTGATTCGCAGGGAAACAATCAGCCCCAGCATTTT.

This clonotype was seen ten or more times. As DNA, the CDR3 is TGTGCCTGGAGTAAGGACAGGGGTATCACTGAAGCTTTCTTT. It translates to CAWSKDRGITEAFF. The chain joins TRBV30 to TRBJ1-1; 9 bases line up with TRBD1. V shed 2 bases and J 4 bases; nucleotides not matched to a gene: 5. Germline CDR1 GTSNPN, CDR2 SVGIG (reference sequence). The CDR3 sequence is 14 residues long.

The sample holds a few counts of this clonotype. The chain has TRBV5-6 and TRBJ2-7, with D tentatively TRBD1 (6 bases). Germline lookup yields CDR1 SGHDT and CDR2 YYEEEE. Trimming cost V 3 bases and J 3 bases, with 13 bases left between them. The CDR3 contains 14 residues. The chain's CDR3 is CASSSGQSYYEQYF. In nucleotides, the CDR3 is TGTGCCAGCAGCTCCGGACAGAGCTACTACGAGCAGTACTTC.

This chain joins TRBV12-3 or TRBV12-4 and TRBJ1-2, with TRBD1 matching 11 bases. Germline trimming cut 7 bases from V and 8 bases from J; bases unmatched to any gene: 9. This CDR3 is built from 14 residues. The chain's CDR3 is CASNPGQGARGYTF. The CDR3 DNA reads as TGTGCCAGCAACCCAGGACAGGGGGCTCGGGGCTACACCTTC.

This clonotype was seen more than once but under ten times. The V call is TRBV30, the J call TRBJ2-2; 11 bases fit TRBD2. Per the germline V gene, CDR1 is GTSNPN and CDR2 is SVGIG (reference sequence). The ends lost 4 bases at V and 4 bases at J; junction bases unmatched: 11. The CDR3 spans 17 residues. This CDR3 is CAWTVAWTSGFTGELFF. The CDR3 coding sequence is TGTGCCTGGACGGTGGCTTGGACTAGCGGGTTCACCGGGGAGCTGTTTTTT.

This clonotype was detected only a few times. The chain couples TRBV6-5 to TRBJ2-3; no clear D gene. The CDR3 has 13 residues. Trimming took 4 bases from V and 4 from J, leaving 9 bases between them. Germline V gives CDR1 MNHEY, CDR2 SVGAGI. For the CDR3, the DNA is TGTGCCAGCAGTTTTTCGGGTGCAGATACGCAGTATTTT. Translation: CASSFSGADTQYF.

The rearrangement links TRBV24-1 to TRBJ2-3; TRBD2 might be the D (6 bases). Deletions cut 1 base from V and 1 base from J, with 8 bases between. The CDR3 covers 15 residues. The germline V gene encodes CDR1 KGHDR and CDR2 SFDVKD. Here the CDR3 DNA reads TGTGCCACCAGTGATTTCCAGCGGGGCACAGATACGCAGTATTTT. Amino acids: CATSDFQRGTDTQYF.

The V call is TRBV19, the J call TRBJ2-1, with D maybe TRBD1 (5 bases). In germline, CDR1 is LNHDA, CDR2 SQIVND (reference sequence). CDR3 length: 17 amino acids. V gave up 2 bases and J gave up 6 bases, with 20 bases separating them. In nucleotides, the CDR3 is TGTGCCAGTAGTATAACGGCGAAAGGGGTCGGCGTCAATGAGCAGTTCTTC. Protein sequence: CASSITAKGVGVNEQFF.

This clonotype appeared a few times. The chain is built from TRBV25-1 and TRBJ1-2; D unclear. Trimming stripped 8 bases from V and 4 bases from J, with 11 bases between. The CDR3 has 12 amino acids. Germline V gene sequence: CDR1 MGHDK, CDR2 SYGVNS. This chain's CDR3 is CASYGLFYGYTF. CDR3 in DNA: TGTGCCAGCTACGGTCTATTCTATGGCTACACCTTC.

This clonotype was observed a few times. V gene TRBV7-9 combines with J gene TRBJ2-5; D is unresolved. The CDR3 loop spans 13 amino acids. Trimming removed 4 bases at V and 2 bases at J, with 8 bases between. Germline CDR1 reads SEHNR; CDR2 reads FQNEAQ (reference sequence). CDR3 in amino acids: CASSSRPQETQYF. The CDR3, as DNA: TGTGCCAGCAGCTCCCGTCCTCAAGAGACCCAGTACTTC.

This sequence joins TRBV27 and TRBJ1-2; D remains ambiguous. CDR1 and CDR2 (germline): MNHEY, SMNVEV (reference sequence). V was clipped by 5 bases and J by 0 bases, with 13 bases between them. The CDR3 length is 15 residues. The CDR3 DNA is TGTGCCAGCAGTCCCACCTCGACCTCTAACTATGGCTACACCTTC. It is translated as CASSPTSTSNYGYTF.

This chain joins TRBV5-1 and TRBJ2-5, with 7 bases fitting TRBD2. Trimming removed 0 bases from V and 10 bases from J; junction bases left unmatched: 3. There are 12 residues in the CDR3. Germline V CDR1 and CDR2: SGHRS, YFSETQ. The CDR3 nucleotides are TGCGCCAGCAGCTTGGCCGGGGAGGGCCAGTACTTC. Amino acids: CASSLAGEGQYF.

The rearrangement links TRBV5-1 to TRBJ2-3, with TRBD2 matching over 15 bases. CDR3 length: 19 residues. Germline values: CDR1 SGHRS, CDR2 YFSETQ. J was trimmed by 5 bases and V by 4 bases; bases with no gene match: 14. This CDR3 reads CASSRGLAGGHGGEDTQYF. CDR3 nucleotide sequence: TGCGCCAGCAGCCGAGGACTAGCGGGGGGGCACGGGGGAGAAGATACGCAGTATTTT.

The genes are TRBV12-3 or TRBV12-4 and TRBJ2-3; D is perhaps TRBD1 (5 bases). The CDR3 is made up of 12 amino acids. The V and J ends lost 7 bases and 2 bases respectively, with 7 bases between them. CDR3 residues: CASMDNTDTQYF. For the CDR3, the DNA is TGTGCCAGCATGGACAACACAGATACGCAGTATTTT.

This clonotype was seen many times. The rearrangement links TRBV20-1 to TRBJ2-7; TRBD1 agrees at 8 bases. The CDR3 runs to 12 residues. Trimming took 6 bases from V and 5 from J; bases not matched to a gene: 6. Germline CDR1 DFQATT, CDR2 SNEGSKA (reference sequence). The DNA for the CDR3 is TGCAGTGCCAGCAACAGGGGGGACGAGCAGTACTTC. Residues: CSASNRGDEQYF.

Only a few counts were recorded for this clonotype. V gene TRBV12-3 or TRBV12-4 combines with J gene TRBJ2-5, with 9 bases that match TRBD2. V trimming: 3 bases; J trimming: 3 bases; junction bases outside the gene matches: 2. The CDR3 covers 14 residues. CDR3: CASSFRLAEETQYF. The CDR3, as DNA: TGTGCCAGCAGTTTCAGACTAGCGGAAGAGACCCAGTACTTC.

The table lists this clonotype with many counts. The DNA of the CDR3 is TGTGCCAGCAGTGAAGCGCTTGCAGGGCCTAGGTCCTACGAGCAGTACTTC. Protein product: CASSEALAGPRSYEQYF. The chain links TRBV2 to TRBJ2-7, with D maybe TRBD1 (5 bases). Trimming left V 0 bases short and J 1 base short, with 16 bases between. The CDR3 has 17 residues. Germline loops: CDR1 SNHLY, CDR2 FYNNEI.

This clonotype was counted a single time. The chain combines TRBV7-8 with TRBJ2-7; TRBD1 matches at 9 bases. The CDR3 extends over 15 amino acids. V shed 5 bases, J shed 2 bases, and the junction held 7 bases outside the gene matches. The V gene's germline CDR1 is SGHVS and CDR2 FQNEAQ. The CDR3 coding sequence is TGTGCCAGCAGCGCTGGGACAGGGTTTCCCTACGAGCAGTACTTC. Translation: CASSAGTGFPYEQYF.

J is TRBJ2-1 and V is TRBV6-1; 9 bases map to TRBD1. There are 15 residues in the CDR3. Germline V gene lookup returns CDR1 MNHNS and CDR2 SASEGT. J was trimmed by 4 bases and V by 3 bases; bases with no gene match: 4. The CDR3 region has the DNA TGTGCCAGCAGTGACCCGGGACAGGGTTACAATGAGCAGTTCTTC. It is translated as CASSDPGQGYNEQFF.

The rearrangement links TRBV29-1 to TRBJ2-3; D is unresolved. The CDR3 has 13 residues. Trimming left V 4 bases short and J 4 bases short, with 12 bases between. Germline V lookup: CDR1 SQVTM, CDR2 ANQGSEA. CDR3 region: CSVGPGSSDTQYF. In DNA, the CDR3 is TGCAGCGTTGGACCCGGAAGCTCAGATACGCAGTATTTT.